This entry lists 26 T cell receptor beta chains sequenced from one sample in a study of shared clonotypes between healthy human individuals. Some clones are missing from TCRdb's copy, which holds only in-frame ones; the method was immunoSEQ multiplex PCR. The table has over 2 million clones, 85% to 95% seen once. Input material: naive CD4+ T cells sorted from blood. Subset denoted: CD45RA+ positively selected. All receptors derive from a man between 18 and 29 years old in good health.

V usage is TRBV2 and J usage is TRBJ1-6, with D unclear. Germline V gives CDR1 SNHLY, CDR2 FYNNEI. This CDR3 has 15 amino acids. Deletions cut 4 bases from V and 3 bases from J, with 10 bases between. The CDR3, as DNA: TGTGCCAGCAGTGCGGTCGGGGTCTATAATTCACCCCTCCACTTT. This encodes CASSAVGVYNSPLHF.

The rearrangement joins TRBV19 to TRBJ2-7; no clear D. Germline assignment: CDR1 LNHDA and CDR2 SQIVND (reference sequence). The V and J ends lost 7 bases and 3 bases respectively, with 13 bases between them. This CDR3 is 13 amino acids long. The CDR3 here is CASTRREFYEQYF. CDR3 in DNA: TGTGCCAGTACCCGAAGAGAGTTCTACGAGCAGTACTTC.

This clone has more than one count but fewer than ten. This chain connects TRBV7-9 to TRBJ1-2, with D unclear. The CDR3 is 10 amino acids. In germline, CDR1 is SEHNR, CDR2 FQNEAQ (reference sequence). Trimming cost V 11 bases and J 5 bases, with 9 bases left between them. The CDR3 nucleotides read TGTGCCCCAGGAGTATATGGCTACACCTTC. Its translation: CAPGVYGYTF. The complete variable domain, with remaining parts taken from reference TRBV7-9 and TRBJ1-2, reads DTGVSQNPRHKITKRGQNVTFRCDPISEHNRLYWYRQTLGQGPEFLTYFQNEAQLEKSRLLSDRFSAERPKGSFSTLEIQRTEQGDSAMYLCAPGVYGYTFGSGTRLTVV.

The rearrangement joins TRBV18 to TRBJ2-2; unclear D gene. CDR3 length: 13 residues. Germline V lookup: CDR1 KGHSH, CDR2 LQKENI. V shed 4 bases and J shed 7 bases, with 10 bases lying between them. CDR3 sequence: CASSQELNGELFF. The CDR3 coding sequence is TGTGCCAGCTCACAAGAGCTTAACGGGGAGCTGTTTTTT.

The gene calls are TRBV30 and TRBJ1-2, with D unresolved. The CDR3 runs 14 residues. Germline CDR1 GTSNPN, CDR2 SVGIG (reference sequence). This chain's CDR3 is CASTTVDANYGYTF. CDR3 sequence (DNA): TGTGCTTCAACTACGGTTGACGCTAACTATGGCTACACCTTC.

The table lists this clone with a count of one. The V call is TRBV2, the J call TRBJ1-2; D not certain. CDR1 SNHLY and CDR2 FYNNEI come from the germline V gene. CDR3 size: 13 residues. V lost 7 bases to trimming and J lost 4 bases, with 13 bases between them. CDR3 amino acids: CASMSDRSYGYTF. The CDR3 DNA follows: TGTGCCAGCATGTCGGACCGCAGCTATGGCTACACCTTC.

The V gene is TRBV21-1, the J gene TRBJ2-7; the listed D gene, TRBD2, was not tested against the DNA. TRBV21-1 counts as a pseudogene. The CDR3 runs to 21 residues. CDR3 nucleotides: TGTGCCAGCAGCAAAGTGGTAGGCCGACTTCGGCGGGAGGGCGAGATCAACGAGCAGTACTTC. This encodes CASSKVVGRLRREGEINEQYF.

As to this clone: Other nucleotide sequences in the sample specify the same CDR3. The chain joins TRBV2 to TRBJ1-2, with TRBD1 matching 7 bases. This CDR3 is built from 13 residues. The germline V gene encodes CDR1 SNHLY and CDR2 FYNNEI. Trimming removed 5 bases from V and 4 bases from J; junction bases left unmatched: 4. CDR3 sequence: CASSRDRVYGYTF. CDR3 coding DNA: TGTGCCAGCAGTCGAGACAGGGTCTATGGCTACACCTTC.

The V and J genes are TRBV7-6 and TRBJ2-7; D ambiguous. Germline CDR1 is SGHVS and CDR2 is FNYEAQ. The CDR3 spans 12 residues. V was trimmed by 1 base and J by 5 bases, leaving 6 bases between them. The CDR3 region is CASSLDRHEQYF. In nucleotides, the CDR3 is TGTGCCAGCAGCTTAGATAGACACGAGCAGTACTTC.

The chain links TRBV30 to TRBJ2-1; no definite D call. The CDR3 is made up of 13 amino acids. Trimming took 3 bases from V and 14 from J, leaving 20 bases between them. CDR1 and CDR2 from the germline V gene are GTSNPN and SVGIG (reference sequence). CDR3 amino acids: CAWSVNYPGVEFF. CDR3 sequence (DNA): TGTGCCTGGAGCGTAAACTACCCGGGTGTAGAGTTCTTC.

The chain couples TRBV7-2 to TRBJ2-7; no reliable D call. Trimming left V 5 bases short and J 5 bases short, with 16 bases between. Germline-derived CDR1 and CDR2 are SGHTA and FQGNSA. CDR3 length equals 14 residues. CDR3 DNA: TGTGCCAGCAGCCGAACCGAGAAGGTCCACGAGCAGTACTTC. Its translation: CASSRTEKVHEQYF.

The chain employs TRBV7-9 and TRBJ1-6, with a weak D call TRBD1 (5 bases). The CDR3 runs to 15 residues. Germline loops: CDR1 SEHNR, CDR2 FQNEAQ (reference sequence). V gave up 5 bases and J gave up 4 bases, with 12 bases separating them. The CDR3 protein is CASSPGAIYNSPLHF. The CDR3 bases are TGTGCCAGCAGCCCCGGGGCGATTTATAATTCACCCCTCCACTTT.

This rearrangement joins TRBV30 to TRBJ2-2; no definite D call. The germline CDR1 and CDR2 sequences are GTSNPN and SVGIG (reference sequence). This CDR3 has 16 residues. Trimming cost V 0 bases and J 0 bases, with 11 bases left between them. The CDR3 nucleotides read TGTGCCTGGAGTGTACTTAATACCGCGAACACCGGGGAGCTGTTTTTT. It is translated as CAWSVLNTANTGELFF.

As regards this clone: The sample contains more than one DNA sequence encoding this CDR3. The chain combines TRBV6-5 with TRBJ2-6; no firm D call. The germline gives CDR1 MNHEY, CDR2 SVGAGI. The V end lost 6 bases, the J end lost 0 bases, and 6 bases lay between the germline ends. The CDR3 spans 14 residues. The CDR3 region has the DNA TGTGCCAGCAGCCTCAGCTCTGGGGCCAACGTCCTGACTTTC. It codes for CASSLSSGANVLTF.

The chain combines TRBV28 with TRBJ1-1; 8 bases agree with TRBD1. The J segment lost 4 bases and the V segment lost 6 bases, leaving 7 bases of the junction unmatched. Looked up from germline, CDR1 is MDHEN and CDR2 is SYDVKM. This CDR3 contains 14 residues. CDR3 coding DNA: TGTGCCAGCAGAGAAATACAGGGGGGCACTGAAGCTTTCTTT. The encoded protein is CASREIQGGTEAFF.

In the case of this clone: A single base separates this from a much larger clone, so it may be a read error. The sample holds other DNA sequences that translate to the same CDR3. This chain uses TRBV11-2 with TRBJ2-5; possibly TRBD2 for D (5 bases). The CDR3 extends over 13 amino acids. Germline V gives CDR1 SGHAT, CDR2 FQNNGV. Trimming left V 3 bases short and J 4 bases short, with 9 bases between. CDR3 region: CASSFGVGETQYF. The CDR3 bases are TGTGCCAGCAGCTTCGGGGTTGGAGAGACCCAGTACTTC.

The chain recombines TRBV6-1 with TRBJ2-1; tentative D call: TRBD2 (5 bases). The V gene's germline CDR1 is MNHNS and CDR2 SASEGT. V was trimmed by 9 bases and J by 5 bases, leaving 17 bases between them. The CDR3 has 14 amino acids. The CDR3 sequence: CASALSGGNNEQFF. The CDR3, as DNA: TGTGCCAGTGCACTCAGCGGTGGGAACAATGAGCAGTTCTTC.

Details on this clone: A clone one base away is much larger, so this may be a read error. Other DNA sequences in this specimen translate into the identical CDR3. The chain recombines TRBV30 with TRBJ2-7, with D perhaps matching TRBD2 (7 bases). There are 15 residues in the CDR3. V gave up 4 bases and J gave up 4 bases, with 20 bases separating them. The germline gives CDR1 GTSNPN, CDR2 SVGIG (reference sequence). The CDR3 region is CAWKGGIGRSYEQYF. The DNA for the CDR3 is TGTGCCTGGAAGGGGGGGATCGGCAGATCTTACGAGCAGTACTTC.

Points on this clone: Other DNA sequences from this sample encode an identical CDR3 as well. This chain links TRBV6-5 with TRBJ2-7; the match to TRBD2 covers 14 bases. Germline V gives CDR1 MNHEY, CDR2 SVGAGI. J lost 4 bases, V lost 6 bases, and 5 bases had no gene match. This CDR3 spans 15 amino acids. In DNA form, the CDR3 reads TGTGCCAGCAGCCCGACTAGCGGGGGGGCATACGAGCAGTACTTC. Protein sequence: CASSPTSGGAYEQYF.

The chain joins TRBV6-6 to TRBJ2-4, with a possible D match to TRBD1 (5 bases). Per germline, CDR1 MNHNY and CDR2 SVGAGI (reference sequence). The CDR3 is 15 residues long. The V and J ends lost 4 bases and 0 bases respectively, with 10 bases between them. The CDR3 DNA follows: TGTGCCAGCAGTTTGGACACCACAGCCAAAAACATTCAGTACTTC. Translating it yields CASSLDTTAKNIQYF.

With respect to this clone: This specimen includes other DNA sequences encoding the same CDR3. The genes are TRBV18 and TRBJ2-7; perhaps D is TRBD1 or TRBD2 (5 bases each). The CDR3 runs 14 residues. V was trimmed by 6 bases and J by 0 bases, leaving 12 bases between them. Germline assignment: CDR1 KGHSH and CDR2 LQKENI. The CDR3 here is CASSPGRSSYEQYF. CDR3 nucleotide sequence: TGTGCCAGCTCCCCGGGACGTTCCTCCTACGAGCAGTACTTC.

V gene TRBV5-1 combines with J gene TRBJ1-1; D gene ambiguous. There are 13 residues in the CDR3. Germline CDR1 is SGHRS and CDR2 is YFSETQ. Trimming removed 4 bases from V and 0 bases from J, with 7 bases in between. The CDR3 nucleotides read TGCGCCAGCAGCCAAGACATGAACACTGAAGCTTTCTTT. This codes for CASSQDMNTEAFF.

The chain employs TRBV6-5 and TRBJ2-2; 7 bases agree with TRBD2. Per germline, CDR1 MNHEY and CDR2 SVGAGI. With V trimmed by 5 bases and J by 3 bases, 6 bases remained unmatched. The CDR3 runs 15 residues. The DNA of the CDR3 is TGTGCCAGCAGTGTCGCTGGGGGGGACACCGGGGAGCTGTTTTTT. Its protein product is CASSVAGGDTGELFF.

The rearrangement uses TRBV7-9 and TRBJ2-7, with D perhaps TRBD1 (6 bases). The length of the CDR3 is 15 residues. CDR1 and CDR2 (germline): SEHNR, FQNEAQ (reference sequence). V was cut by 5 bases and J by 5 bases, with 19 bases left in between. CDR3 sequence (DNA): TGTGCCAGCAGCCCGACAGGACGTTCTGGGGACGAGCAGTACTTC. It encodes CASSPTGRSGDEQYF.

This sequence joins TRBV6-5 and TRBJ2-1; 8 bases agree with TRBD2. Germline lookup yields CDR1 MNHEY and CDR2 SVGAGI. Trimming took 2 bases from V and 5 from J; bases not matched to a gene: 8. The CDR3 consists of 16 residues. CDR3 bases: TGTGCCAGCAGTTACGCAACCGGGACTAGGGACAATGAGCAGTTCTTC. It is translated as CASSYATGTRDNEQFF.

V and J are TRBV7-2 and TRBJ2-2; TRBD1 aligns across 9 bases. Germline-derived CDR1 and CDR2 are SGHTA and FQGNSA. Trimming took 3 bases from V and 6 from J; bases not matched to a gene: 8. CDR3 length: 16 amino acids. CDR3 residues: CASSFPGQGWPGELFF. In DNA form, the CDR3 reads TGTGCCAGCAGCTTCCCGGGACAGGGTTGGCCCGGGGAGCTGTTTTTT.